The sequence of this TCR beta chain was determined in a study of T cells expressing NK-cell markers. CDR3 length: 14 amino acids. Germline V CDR1 and CDR2: MNHEY, SVGEGT. Each CDR3 protein gets one entry in TCRdb, which reprocessed the 5' RACE reads and gives no DNA. This table holds about 450,000 distinct CDR3 sequences. Material for sequencing was blood T cells: a sorted CD56 or NKG2C T cell subset, CD4+ or CD8+ T cells, or bulk PBMC T cells (not recorded which). V and J are TRBV6-2 or TRBV6-3 and TRBJ2-2; the TCRdb call, TRBD1, lacks DNA for checking. The source of this sequence is a woman aged 18-70 years in good health. The CDR3: CASSTNAPSGELFF.